The rows below give T cell receptor beta chains drawn from one sample of a study of blood T cell repertoires in COVID-19. Method: immunoSEQ multiplex PCR; TCRdb's copy keeps in-frame clones and lacks some. This sample has more than 90,000 clones, with less than 90% found just once. Sequenced: peripheral blood. The receptors were sampled from an older man who had recovered from COVID-19. CDR3s include the opening cysteine and the closing phenylalanine or tryptophan. The D gene is left open where the match is weak. A row's size may be missing; if present it is once, few, many or a size class.

clone_size	v_call	j_call	d_call	cdr3_aa	cdr3_nt
.	TRBV10-3	TRBJ2-7	TRBD1	CAISVASGTGVYEQYF	TGTGCCATCAGCGTAGCTTCCGGGACAGGAGTATACGAGCAGTACTTC
.	TRBV7-2	TRBJ2-7	TRBD1	CASSRDRGGEQYF	TGTGCCAGCAGCAGGGACAGGGGCGGCGAGCAGTACTTC
.	TRBV7-2	TRBJ2-4	TRBD2	CASSYTSGRAKNIQYF	TGTGCCAGCAGCTACACTAGCGGGAGGGCCAAAAACATTCAGTACTTC
once	TRBV11-2	TRBJ2-1	TRBD2	CASSLGAGDHNEQFF	TGTGCCAGCAGCTTAGGAGCGGGGGACCACAATGAGCAGTTCTTC
.	TRBV29-1	TRBJ1-1	TRBD1	CSGRVGGMNTEAFF	TGCAGCGGCAGGGTAGGGGGCATGAACACTGAAGCTTTCTTT
.	TRBV4-3	TRBJ2-3	.	CASSGGPPDTQYF	TGCGCCAGCAGCGGCGGGCCCCCAGATACGCAGTATTTT
.	TRBV24-1	TRBJ1-2	TRBD1	CATSDSRTGEVYGYTF	TGTGCCACCAGTGATTCCCGGACAGGGGAGGTCTATGGCTACACCTTC
.	TRBV10-2	TRBJ2-2	TRBD2	CASSLGQRGGIGELFF	TGCGCCAGCAGTCTAGGCCAGCGGGGGGGTATCGGGGAGCTGTTTTTT
.	TRBV7-3	TRBJ2-7	TRBD1	CASSLGTDSYEQYF	TGTGCCAGCAGCTTAGGGACAGATTCCTACGAGCAGTACTTC
.	TRBV19	TRBJ1-5	TRBD1	CASSLGGGLGNQPQHF	TGTGCCAGTAGTCTAGGAGGGGGCCTTGGAAATCAGCCCCAGCATTTT
.	TRBV10-2	TRBJ1-1	.	CASSETVNTEAFF	TGCGCCAGCAGTGAGACAGTGAACACTGAAGCTTTCTTT
.	TRBV6-2/TRBV6-3	TRBJ2-1	TRBD2	CASSYPRTSGSFPYNEQFF	TGTGCCAGCAGTTACCCGCGGACGAGCGGGAGTTTCCCCTACAATGAGCAGTTCTTC
.	TRBV4-1	TRBJ1-2	TRBD1	CASSQSTGVRGYTF	TGCGCCAGCAGCCAGTCAACAGGGGTTCGTGGCTACACCTTC
.	TRBV6-2/TRBV6-3	TRBJ2-1	.	CASSGSRRAANEQFF	TGTGCCAGCAGCGGATCCAGGAGGGCAGCGAATGAGCAGTTCTTC
.	TRBV29-1	TRBJ2-5	.	CSVGAAQETQYF	TGCAGCGTTGGGGCCGCTCAAGAGACCCAGTACTTC
.	TRBV4-1	TRBJ2-5	TRBD1	CASSINHGTGIQTQYF	TGCGCCAGCAGCATCAACCACGGGACAGGCATACAGACCCAGTACTTC
.	TRBV3-1/TRBV3-2	TRBJ1-6	.	CASSQDTTASYNSPLHF	TGTGCCAGCAGCCAAGACACGACAGCATCCTATAATTCACCCCTCCACTTT
.	TRBV5-4	TRBJ2-3	TRBD2	CASRLSAGGGADTQYF	TGTGCCAGCAGATTATCAGCGGGAGGGGGCGCGGATACGCAGTATTTT
.	TRBV24-1	TRBJ2-7	TRBD1	CATSDQDRGYEQYF	TGTGCCACCAGTGACCAGGACAGGGGCTACGAGCAGTACTTC
.	TRBV6-5	TRBJ2-7	TRBD2	CASRSTSGSYEQYF	TGTGCCAGCAGATCGACTAGCGGGAGCTACGAGCAGTACTTC
.	TRBV29-1	TRBJ2-5	.	CSAAGSTGSKGWRETQYF	TGCAGCGCCGCGGGTTCGACAGGTAGTAAAGGTTGGCGAGAGACCCAGTACTTC
few	TRBV6-6	TRBJ1-5	.	CASSYRQGPRNQPQHF	TGTGCCAGCAGTTACCGGCAGGGGCCACGCAATCAGCCCCAGCATTTT
.	TRBV5-6	TRBJ2-7	.	CASSLGWQQYF	TGTGCCAGCAGTCTTGGTTGGCAGCAGTACTTC
.	TRBV30	TRBJ1-5	.	CAWSLRGNQPQHF	TGTGCCTGGAGTCTTCGAGGTAATCAGCCCCAGCATTTT
.	TRBV2	TRBJ2-2	.	CASRRGAANTGELFF	TGTGCCAGCAGGCGGGGAGCGGCGAACACCGGGGAGCTGTTTTTT
.	TRBV2	TRBJ1-5	TRBD1	CASTRQGDQPQHF	TGTGCCAGCACCCGACAGGGTGATCAGCCCCAGCATTTT
.	TRBV6-5	TRBJ1-2	TRBD1	CASSTLRQGKYGYTF	TGTGCCAGCAGTACCCTTAGACAGGGGAAGTATGGCTACACCTTC
.	TRBV13	TRBJ2-3	.	CASSLGSGGDTQYF	TGTGCCAGCAGCTTGGGTAGCGGCGGGGATACGCAGTATTTT
.	TRBV19	TRBJ1-1	.	CASSMAGRGNTEAFF	TGTGCCAGTAGTATGGCAGGTAGGGGGAACACTGAAGCTTTCTTT
.	TRBV9	TRBJ1-1	.	CASSVGRVNTEAFF	TGTGCCAGCAGCGTAGGCAGGGTGAACACTGAAGCTTTCTTT
.	TRBV5-4	TRBJ1-3	.	CASSFGSSGNTIYF	TGTGCCAGCAGCTTCGGGAGCTCTGGAAACACCATATATTTT
.	TRBV19	TRBJ1-5	.	CASSIIGFSNQPQHF	TGTGCCAGTAGTATCATCGGGTTTAGCAATCAGCCCCAGCATTTT
.	TRBV6-2/TRBV6-3	TRBJ2-2	TRBD2	CASSYGASGRSDTGELFF	TGTGCCAGCAGTTACGGGGCTAGCGGGAGGTCCGACACCGGGGAGCTGTTTTTT
.	TRBV5-1	TRBJ2-7	TRBD1	CASSLGQDRGVREQYF	TGCGCCAGCAGCTTAGGCCAGGACAGGGGTGTGAGGGAGCAGTACTTC
.	TRBV5-1	TRBJ2-5	.	CASSQRRVQETQYF	TGCGCCAGCAGCCAGAGACGGGTTCAAGAGACCCAGTACTTC
.	TRBV11-3	TRBJ2-4	TRBD1	CASSSGQGTGNIQYF	TGTGCCAGCAGCTCGGGACAGGGGACAGGAAACATTCAGTACTTC
.	TRBV7-6	TRBJ1-1	.	CASSQGGGGTEAFF	TGTGCCAGCAGCCAGGGTGGCGGGGGCACTGAAGCTTTCTTT
.	TRBV3-1/TRBV3-2	TRBJ1-5	.	CASSRVQGAQPQHF	TGTGCCAGCAGCCGCGTCCAAGGGGCTCAGCCCCAGCATTTT
.	TRBV6-5	TRBJ2-5	.	CASSYSRPRQETQYF	TGTGCCAGCAGTTACTCGCGGCCAAGGCAAGAGACCCAGTACTTC
.	TRBV28	TRBJ1-1	.	CASRSAGLEAFF	TGTGCCAGCAGGTCGGCAGGCCTTGAAGCTTTCTTT
.	TRBV6-2/TRBV6-3	TRBJ1-5	.	CASSYGGGFGQPQHF	TGTGCCAGCAGTTACGGGGGAGGGTTCGGTCAGCCCCAGCATTTT
.	TRBV28	TRBJ2-1	TRBD2	CASSIIAGSYNEQFF	TGTGCCAGCAGTATAATAGCGGGGTCCTACAATGAGCAGTTCTTC
.	TRBV6-1	TRBJ2-5	.	CASSDSLKMAQYF	TGTGCCAGCAGTGACAGTCTCAAGATGGCCCAGTACTTC
few	TRBV9	TRBJ2-1	.	CASSVDPLGREQFF	TGTGCCAGCAGCGTAGACCCCTTGGGGCGTGAGCAGTTCTTC
.	TRBV7-2	TRBJ1-1	.	CASSLSRGENTEAFF	TGTGCCAGCAGCTTAAGCAGGGGAGAGAACACTGAAGCTTTCTTT
.	TRBV6-5	TRBJ1-1	.	CASNRLWGPNTEAFF	TGTGCCAGCAACCGGTTGTGGGGGCCCAACACTGAAGCTTTCTTT
.	TRBV19	TRBJ1-6	.	CASSIRVGQGNNSPLHF	TGTGCCAGTAGTATCAGGGTTGGCCAGGGTAATAATTCACCCCTCCACTTT
.	TRBV7-9	TRBJ1-2	.	CASSFPGQAYGYTF	TGTGCCAGCAGCTTTCCGGGACAAGCCTATGGCTACACCTTC
few	TRBV6-5	TRBJ1-1	TRBD1	CASRDRAVTEAFF	TGTGCCAGCAGGGACAGGGCGGTGACTGAAGCTTTCTTT
.	TRBV9	TRBJ2-2	TRBD2	CASSVGLAKDTGELFF	TGTGCCAGCAGCGTGGGACTAGCGAAGGACACCGGGGAGCTGTTTTTT
.	TRBV28	TRBJ2-7	.	CASSKLAGAYEQYF	TGTGCCAGCAGTAAACTAGCCGGGGCCTACGAGCAGTACTTC
.	TRBV10-1	TRBJ2-3	TRBD2	CASSDGTILDTQYF	TGCGCCAGCAGTGACGGGACTATTCTAGATACGCAGTATTTT
.	TRBV29-1	TRBJ1-1	.	CSVAGQPNTEAFF	TGCAGCGTGGCCGGACAACCGAACACTGAAGCTTTCTTT
.	TRBV7-2	TRBJ1-6	TRBD1	CASGRGLNSPLHF	TGTGCCAGCGGCAGGGGGCTTAATTCACCCCTCCACTTT
few	TRBV27	TRBJ2-7	TRBD2	CASSLLAGGRGEQYF	TGTGCCAGCAGTTTACTAGCGGGGGGGCGCGGCGAGCAGTACTTC
.	TRBV6-6	TRBJ2-5	TRBD2	CASSTWGLAEETQYF	TGTGCCAGCAGTACCTGGGGACTAGCGGAAGAGACCCAGTACTTC
once	TRBV9	TRBJ2-2	.	CASSVWGVTGTGELFF	TGTGCCAGCAGCGTATGGGGGGTGACGGGCACCGGGGAGCTGTTTTTT